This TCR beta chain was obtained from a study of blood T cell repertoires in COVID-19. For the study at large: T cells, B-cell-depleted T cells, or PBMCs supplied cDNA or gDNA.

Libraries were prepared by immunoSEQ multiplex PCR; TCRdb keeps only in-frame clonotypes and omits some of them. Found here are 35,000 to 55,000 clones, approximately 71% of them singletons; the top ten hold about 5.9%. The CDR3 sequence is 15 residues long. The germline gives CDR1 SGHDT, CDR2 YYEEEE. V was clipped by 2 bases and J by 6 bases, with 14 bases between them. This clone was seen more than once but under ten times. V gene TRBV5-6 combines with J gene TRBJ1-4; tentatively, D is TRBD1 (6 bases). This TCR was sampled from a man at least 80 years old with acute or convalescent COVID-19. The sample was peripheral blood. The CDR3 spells CASSLRQAGDEKLFF. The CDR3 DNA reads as TGTGCCAGCAGCTTAAGACAGGCAGGGGATGAAAAACTGTTTTTT.